This T cell receptor beta chain is drawn from a study of CD8 T cells in Susac syndrome. Study observations and caveats: The authors acknowledged that the study's TCR sequencing and HLA analysis involved relatively few individuals.

RNA amounts of about 0.45 to 1 ug underwent reverse transcription with random hexamers. Multiplex immunoSEQ PCR targeted 54 Vbeta and 13 Jbeta TCR beta segments. TCRdb reanalysed the immunoSEQ multiplex PCR reads using MiXCR and keeps one entry per CDR3 protein. The sample gives around 59,000 distinct CDR3 sequences, roughly nine tenths of which show up once; 0.15% to 0.2% is in the top ten. In regard to this clonotype: Its antigen is as yet unknown.

Peripheral blood CD8+ and CD4+ T cells were profiled by TCR beta sequencing. Trimming shortened V by 4 bases and J by 10 bases, and 11 bases separated the two germline ends. Germline assignment: CDR1 SGHDN and CDR2 FVKESK. This CDR3 spans 12 amino acids. The sequence came from a human donor in good health. Material for sequencing was CD8+ T cells from PBMCs. The chain couples TRBV14 to TRBJ2-1; D possibly matches TRBD1 or TRBD2 (5 bases each). The CDR3 protein is CASSPGTLEQFF. In DNA, the CDR3 is TGTGCCAGCAGCCCCGGGACGCTCGAGCAGTTCTTC.